This T cell receptor (beta chain) is drawn from a study of vaccination and CD4 T cells after COVID-19. The wider study: Each person enrolled got two BNT162b2 or mRNA-1273 vaccine doses. Points from the study as a whole: A relatively small number of convalescent patients were studied, and no early post-infection timepoints were included.

An Oncomine TCR Beta short-read assay was used to sequence the DNA from cultured CD4+ T cells. Genomic DNA from cultured CD4+ T cells was extracted. TCRdb re-derived calls from the PCR reads in MiXCR, one entry per CDR3 protein. Found here are 20,000 to 25,000 distinct CDR3 sequences, 45% to 50% of them singletons; the top ten hold 5% to 6.5%. The sample's treatment: roughly ten-day PBMC culture with coronavirus spike peptide pools or control peptides (ViraFEST assay). This clonotype was seen a handful of times. The antigen is unknown. The sequenced sample consisted of CD4+ T cells from blood, cultured in vitro. This sequence originates from a human donor who had recovered from COVID-19.

For the CDR3, the DNA is TGTGCCAGCAGTGACCGGACAGGGAACTATGGCTACACCTTC. Residues: CASSDRTGNYGYTF. V is TRBV6-2 or TRBV6-3 and J is TRBJ1-2, with 8 bases that match TRBD1. The J segment lost 2 bases and the V segment lost 5 bases, leaving 4 bases of the junction unmatched. The germline gives CDR1 MNHEY, CDR2 SVGEGT. There are 14 residues in the CDR3.